This entry concerns a single TCR beta chain. The antigen is unknown. Researchers ran the PCR with 60 Vbeta and 13 Jbeta primers. Produced via immunoSEQ multiplex PCR; TCRdb's table is partial and in-frame only. The data contain 95,000 to 150,000 clones, 75% to 90% of them seen just once; the ten biggest clones take up 2.1%. The CDR3 sequence is 10 residues long. Trimming pared 7 bases from V and 1 base from J, leaving 4 bases between. Germline CDR1 and CDR2: SQVTM and ANQGSEA. This entry is derived from a study of cytomegalovirus exposure and HLA in healthy donors. Study results and limitations: More clonal expansion characterized HLA-associated TCR beta chains than equally common others in a later analysis. There were several of the most significant clusters that appeared linked to common viral pathogens in a later analysis.

This TCR was recovered from a young man in good health and CMV-seronegative. This chain links TRBV29-1 with TRBJ1-1; D remains unclear. Sequenced sample: PBMCs. The CDR3 sequence is CSGQNTEAFF. The CDR3 DNA follows: TGCAGCGGACAGAACACTGAAGCTTTCTTT.